This section outlines one T cell receptor beta chain sequence together with its context. Its antigen is undetermined. The data belong to a study of T cell repertoires in cytomegalovirus infection. Study-wide context: CMV infection together with matching HLA type was indicated by public TCR beta signatures.

TCRdb called the reads again in MiXCR, with one record for every CDR3 protein. The sample holds 300,000 or so distinct CDR3 sequences, roughly 26% seen once. General study points: Ex vivo, HLA-C-restricted CMV-specific TCR beta clonotypes prevailed over the rest of the response. The cumulative frequency of public TCR beta families identified carriers of CMV plus the relevant HLA.

Trimming removed 0 bases from V and 5 bases from J; junction bases left unmatched: 2. The germline V gene encodes CDR1 SGHRS and CDR2 YFSETQ. The CDR3 covers 14 residues. The sample comprised PBMCs. This chain connects TRBV5-1 to TRBJ2-3, with 8 bases that match TRBD1. The receptor comes from a human donor in good health (CMV status not recorded). Some clones in this sample may be carry-over from other donors' samples. The CDR3 spells CASSLGRGQDTQYF. DNA of the CDR3: TGCGCCAGCAGCTTGGGCAGGGGGCAAGATACGCAGTATTTT.